The entry below gives a single T cell receptor (beta chain) sequence along with its context. Its antigen is currently unknown. As it was prepared, the TCRbeta library received unique molecular identifiers. TCRdb analysed the PCR reads with MiXCR anew, one entry per CDR3 protein. Here the sample spans about 980,000 distinct CDR3 sequences, about 29% being singletons. This entry is derived from a study of T-cell reconstitution after alpha-beta-depleted transplantation in children. General study points: Reported findings indicate that, about two months after transplant, alpha-beta T cells came from several hundred expanded clones, which were derived from non-depleted graft cells. The main origin of T-cell counts and diversity one year after transplant was newly produced T cells.

Material: PBMCs, mostly from graft donor cells, obtained 360 days after TCRalphabeta/CD19-depleted stem cell transplant. The TCR comes from a boy younger than two who had a stem cell transplant for SCID, so the T cells may come from the graft donor.

In DNA form, the CDR3 reads TGTGCCAGCAGCCCGGTAAAGGGCTATGGCTACACCTTC. Translated: CASSPVKGYGYTF. This rearrangement joins TRBV7-9 to TRBJ1-2; D not resolved. Germline V gene lookup returns CDR1 SEHNR and CDR2 FQNEAQ (reference sequence). Trimming pared 5 bases from V and 4 bases from J, leaving 11 bases between. The CDR3 consists of 13 residues.